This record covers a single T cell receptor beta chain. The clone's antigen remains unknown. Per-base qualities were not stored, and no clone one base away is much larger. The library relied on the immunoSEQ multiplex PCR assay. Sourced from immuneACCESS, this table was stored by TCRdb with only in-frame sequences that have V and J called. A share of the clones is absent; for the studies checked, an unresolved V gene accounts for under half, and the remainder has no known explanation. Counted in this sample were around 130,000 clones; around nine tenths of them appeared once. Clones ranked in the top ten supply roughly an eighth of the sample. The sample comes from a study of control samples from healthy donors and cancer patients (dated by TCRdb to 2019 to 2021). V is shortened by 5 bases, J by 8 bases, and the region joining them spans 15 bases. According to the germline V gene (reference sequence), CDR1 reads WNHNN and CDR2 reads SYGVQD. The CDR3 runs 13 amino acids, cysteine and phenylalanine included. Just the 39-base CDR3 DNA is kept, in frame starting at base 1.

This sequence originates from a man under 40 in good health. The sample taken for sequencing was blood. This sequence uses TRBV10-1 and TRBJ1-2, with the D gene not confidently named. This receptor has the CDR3 CASSTGLTGGYTF. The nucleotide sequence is TGCGCCAGCAGTACGGGCCTTACGGGGGGCTACACCTTC.